The sequence of this TCR beta chain was determined in a study of blood T cell repertoires in COVID-19. About the study: Nucleic acid was either cDNA or gDNA, and it came from T cells, B-cell-depleted T cells, or PBMCs.

The CDR3 length is 14 residues. Germline V lookup: CDR1 KGHSH, CDR2 LQKENI. V lost 2 bases, J lost 8 bases, and 15 bases lay in between. In the source study's methods: Amplified reference gene primers provided the basis for estimating nucleated cell counts. Data came from immunoSEQ multiplex PCR; TCRdb stores just in-frame clones and leaves some out. V and J calls and clone size are as listed in that table; D and trimming were resolved from the DNA. The table has roughly 200,000 clones, around 86% seen once; the top ten hold 8% to 10%. Enrollment of patients from Seattle took place during active infection, with longitudinal follow-up.

The specimen was peripheral blood. The TCR was taken from a woman aged 80 or over with COVID-19, enrolled during active disease. The chain has TRBV18 and TRBJ1-2; a possible D gene is TRBD1 (5 bases). CDR3 coding DNA: TGTGCCAGCTCACCAGGGACTTCCGACGCCGGCTACACCTTC. It encodes CASSPGTSDAGYTF. The entire variable domain, with the rest obtained from reference TRBV18 and TRBJ1-2, is as follows: NAGVMQNPRHLVRRRGQEARLRCSPMKGHSHVYWYRQLPEEGLKFMVYLQKENIIDESGMPKERFSAEFPKEGPSILRIQQVVRGDSAAYFCASSPGTSDAGYTFGSGTRLTVV.